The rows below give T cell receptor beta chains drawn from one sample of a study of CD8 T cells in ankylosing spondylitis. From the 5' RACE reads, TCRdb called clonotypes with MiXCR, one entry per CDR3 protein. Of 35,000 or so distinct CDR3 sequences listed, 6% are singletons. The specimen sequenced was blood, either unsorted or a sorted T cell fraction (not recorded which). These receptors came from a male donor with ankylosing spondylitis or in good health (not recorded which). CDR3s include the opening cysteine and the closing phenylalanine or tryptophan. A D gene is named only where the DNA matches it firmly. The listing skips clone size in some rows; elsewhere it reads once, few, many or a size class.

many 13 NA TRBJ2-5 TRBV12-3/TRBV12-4 TGTGCCAGCAGTTTAGCAGTTTTTCAGACCCAGTACTTC CASSLAVFQTQYF
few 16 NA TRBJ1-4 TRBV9 TGTGCCAGCAGTTATACCCCCGGGTCCTCAAATGAAAAACTGTTTTTT CASSYTPGSSNEKLFF
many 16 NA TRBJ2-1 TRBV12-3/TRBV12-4 TGTGCCAGCAGTTTAGCGGGGGCAGGGGCGTACAATGAGCAGTTCTTC CASSLAGAGAYNEQFF
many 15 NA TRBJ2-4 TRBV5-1 TGCGCCAGCAGCTTGGAGGTTGGAGCTGGGGACATTCAGTACTTC CASSLEVGAGDIQYF
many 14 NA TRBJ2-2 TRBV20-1 TGCAGTGCTCGGTCCTTCTTGGGGGCCGGGGAGCTGTTTTTT CSARSFLGAGELFF
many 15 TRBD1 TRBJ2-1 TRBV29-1 TGCAGCGTTGAAGAGGGACAGGTGAGCTACAATGAGCAGTTCTTC CSVEEGQVSYNEQFF
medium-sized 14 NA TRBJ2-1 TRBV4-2 TGTGCCAGCAGCCAAGACTGGACACTAAATGAGCAGTTCTTC CASSQDWTLNEQFF
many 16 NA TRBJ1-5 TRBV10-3 TGTGCCATCAGTGAGGAAGGGGACCACAGCAATCAGCCCCAGCATTTT CAISEEGDHSNQPQHF
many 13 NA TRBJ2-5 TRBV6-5 TGTGCCAGCAGTTCCCCGGGCGGAGAGACCCAGTACTTC CASSSPGGETQYF
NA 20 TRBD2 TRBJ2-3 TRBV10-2 TGCGCCAGCAGTGTTGGGGATCCATGGGTTAGCGGGAGCGGAGCAGATACGCAGTATTTT CASSVGDPWVSGSGADTQYF
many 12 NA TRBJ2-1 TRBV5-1 TGCGCCAGCAGCCTGAGTTCGGATGAGCAGTTCTTC CASSLSSDEQFF
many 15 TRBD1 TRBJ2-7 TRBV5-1 TGCGCCAGCAGCATATCCGGGACAGGGCGCTACGAGCAGTACTTC CASSISGTGRYEQYF
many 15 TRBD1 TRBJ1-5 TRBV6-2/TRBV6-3 TGTGCCAGCAGTTCCCGAGGACAGGGGTATCAGCCCCAGCATTTT CASSSRGQGYQPQHF
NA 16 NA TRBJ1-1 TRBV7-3 TGTGCCAGCGCCGTCGTTGGGGGCCTTACGAGCACTGAAGCTTTCTTT CASAVVGGLTSTEAFF
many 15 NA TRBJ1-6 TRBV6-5 TGTGCCAGCAGTTACTCGAGTCGAATGAATTCACCCCTCCACTTT CASSYSSRMNSPLHF
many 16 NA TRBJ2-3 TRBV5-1 TGCGCCAGCAGGCCACGCGGGTCGGGGCCCGGGGTTACGCAGTATTTT CASRPRGSGPGVTQYF
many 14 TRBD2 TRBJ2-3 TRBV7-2 TGTGCCAGCAGCCCGACTAGCGGGGTAGATACGCAGTATTTT CASSPTSGVDTQYF
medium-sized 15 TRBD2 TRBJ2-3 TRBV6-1 TGTGCCAGCAGTGGACTAGCGGGGCTCACAGATACGCAGTATTTT CASSGLAGLTDTQYF
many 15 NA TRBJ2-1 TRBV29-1 TGCAGCGGACCCCCCGGCAGGGTGGGTCCGGATGAGCAGTTCTTC CSGPPGRVGPDEQFF
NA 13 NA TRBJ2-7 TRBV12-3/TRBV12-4 TGTGCCAGCAGTTTAAACGCGGCCTACGAGCAGTACTTC CASSLNAAYEQYF
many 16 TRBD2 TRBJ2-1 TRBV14 TGTGCCAGCAGCCAAGGACGGCGGGGGGGCCTTCGTGAGCAGTTCTTC CASSQGRRGGLREQFF
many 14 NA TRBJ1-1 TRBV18 TGTGCCAGCTCACTCGACAGTGGGCCAGGTGAAGCTTTCTTT CASSLDSGPGEAFF
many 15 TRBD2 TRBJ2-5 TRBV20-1 TGCAGTGCTAGAGTTGCTAGCGGGAGTGAAGAGACCCAGTACTTC CSARVASGSEETQYF
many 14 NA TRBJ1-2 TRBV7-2 TGTGCCAGCAGCTTAGTCGGGGTGGGCTATGGCTACACCTTC CASSLVGVGYGYTF
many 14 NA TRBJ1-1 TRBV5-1 TGCGCCAGCAGCTTGTTCCTCGCGAACACTGAAGCTTTCTTT CASSLFLANTEAFF
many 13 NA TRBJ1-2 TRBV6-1 TGTGCCAGCAGTAAATCCAGGGTTTATGGCTACACCTTC CASSKSRVYGYTF
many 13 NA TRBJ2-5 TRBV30 TGTGCCTGGAGTTCAGGGGAACAAGAGACCCAGTACTTC CAWSSGEQETQYF
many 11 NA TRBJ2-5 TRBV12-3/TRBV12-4 TGTGCCAGCAGTTATGAAGAGACCCAGTACTTC CASSYEETQYF
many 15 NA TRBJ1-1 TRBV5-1 TGCGCCAGCAGCTTACGTAGGGGTCCCAACACTGAAGCTTTCTTT CASSLRRGPNTEAFF
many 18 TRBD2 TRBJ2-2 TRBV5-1 TGCGCCAGCAGCCAGGGACTAGCGGGAGTGACGAACACCGGGGAGCTGTTTTTT CASSQGLAGVTNTGELFF
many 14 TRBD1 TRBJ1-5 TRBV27 TGTGCCAGCAGTTACACAGGGGGCAATCAGCCCCAGCATTTT CASSYTGGNQPQHF
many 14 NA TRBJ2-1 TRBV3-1 TGTGCCAGCAGCCAAGATCCGGTCGATAATGAGCAGTTCTTC CASSQDPVDNEQFF
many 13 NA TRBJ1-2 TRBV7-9 TGTGCCAGCTCGGACAGCACTAACTATGGCTACACCTTC CASSDSTNYGYTF
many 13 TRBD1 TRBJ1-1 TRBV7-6 TGTGCCAGCAGCGTTGGACAGGGGGTTGAAGCTTTCTTT CASSVGQGVEAFF
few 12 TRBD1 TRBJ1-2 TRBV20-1 TGCAGTGCTCCCACAGGGGGCAGAGGCTACACCTTC CSAPTGGRGYTF
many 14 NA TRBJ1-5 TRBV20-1 TGCAGTGCTAGAACCAGGGGTGAGGTGAGGCCCCAGCATTTT CSARTRGEVRPQHF
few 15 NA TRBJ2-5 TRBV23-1 TGCGCCAGCAGTCAAGTTGGACACAACCAAGAGACCCAGTACTTC CASSQVGHNQETQYF
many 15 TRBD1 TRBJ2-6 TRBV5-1 TGCGCCAGCAGCCCGGACAGGGCTGGGGCCAACGTCCTGACTTTC CASSPDRAGANVLTF
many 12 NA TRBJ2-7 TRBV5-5 TGTGCCAGCAGCATGACCGGCTACGAGCAGTACTTC CASSMTGYEQYF
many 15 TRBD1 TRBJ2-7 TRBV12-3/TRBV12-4 TGTGCCAGCAGTCCTCGGACAGGGACAGCCTACGAGCAGTACTTC CASSPRTGTAYEQYF
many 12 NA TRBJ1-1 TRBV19 TGTGCCAGTAGTGGCCGGTACACTGAAGCTTTCTTT CASSGRYTEAFF